Listed below are T cell receptor beta chains from one sample, sequenced in a study of cytomegalovirus exposure and HLA in healthy donors. Repertoires were generated with immunoSEQ multiplex PCR, while TCRdb's copy carries only in-frame clones and drops some. The repertoire holds around 110,000 clones, about 70% seen once, with 0.85% to 0.9% in the top ten. Sequencing was performed on PBMCs. All receptors derive from a young woman in good health and CMV-seronegative. CDR3s include the opening cysteine and the closing phenylalanine or tryptophan. The D gene is left open where the match is weak. Not all rows give a size; the values are once, few, many and, for expanded clones, a class.

length	V	D	size	J	DNA	CDR3
15	TRBV5-1	.	.	TRBJ2-5	TGCGCCAGCAGCTCGGTCTGGGCCGAAGGAGAGACCCAGTACTTC	CASSSVWAEGETQYF
15	TRBV7-8	TRBD1	.	TRBJ1-5	TGTGCCAGCAGCTTAGGGACAGGGGAGAAGCAGCCCCAGCATTTT	CASSLGTGEKQPQHF
15	TRBV6-1	TRBD2	.	TRBJ2-7	TGTGCCAGCAGTCTACCTAGCGGGAGTTCCTACGAGCAGTACTTC	CASSLPSGSSYEQYF
15	TRBV15	TRBD1	.	TRBJ2-1	TGTGCCACCAGCAGATCCCGGGACAGGGTGAATGAGCAGTTCTTC	CATSRSRDRVNEQFF
17	TRBV30	TRBD1	.	TRBJ1-2	TGTGCCTGGAGTGGAGGGACAGGGCCGAACCCTAACTATGGCTACACCTTC	CAWSGGTGPNPNYGYTF
12	TRBV29-1	.	.	TRBJ2-7	TGCAGCGTTGGGGCAGGATCCTACGAGCAGTACTTC	CSVGAGSYEQYF
14	TRBV6-1	TRBD1	once	TRBJ2-7	TGTGCCAGCAGACGACAGGGGGCCACCTACGAGCAGTACTTC	CASRRQGATYEQYF
11	TRBV20-1	.	once	TRBJ2-5	TGCAGTGCTAGCGGGGGAGAGACCCAGTACTTC	CSASGGETQYF
14	TRBV30	.	.	TRBJ2-1	TGTGCCTGGAGTGAGGGGGATATCTACAATGAGCAGTTCTTC	CAWSEGDIYNEQFF
15	TRBV5-1	.	.	TRBJ2-7	TGCGCCAGCAGCTTGACCGTCGGGAACCTTTACGAGCAGTACTTC	CASSLTVGNLYEQYF
16	TRBV7-6	TRBD2	.	TRBJ2-7	TGTGCCAGCAGCCCCTTACTAGCGGGAGCCAACTACGAGCAGTACTTC	CASSPLLAGANYEQYF
13	TRBV4-2	TRBD1	few	TRBJ1-6	TGTGCCAGCAGCCGGGACAGGGATTCACCCCTCCACTTT	CASSRDRDSPLHF
13	TRBV27	.	.	TRBJ2-7	TGTGCCAGCAGTCCCTCCTCTACCTACGAGCAGTACTTC	CASSPSSTYEQYF
14	TRBV6-5	.	.	TRBJ1-4	TGTGCCAGCAGTTACTCGCAGGGGAATGAAAAACTGTTTTTT	CASSYSQGNEKLFF
15	TRBV6-5	TRBD2	.	TRBJ2-3	TGTGCCAGCAGTAAGGGACTAGCGGGCACAGATACGCAGTATTTT	CASSKGLAGTDTQYF
17	TRBV7-8	.	.	TRBJ2-3	TGTGCCAGCAGCACCACGGGACTTATATTTAGCACAGATACGCAGTATTTT	CASSTTGLIFSTDTQYF
16	TRBV2	TRBD1	once	TRBJ1-6	TGTGCCAGCAGACCGGACAGGACCTCCTATAATTCACCCCTCCACTTT	CASRPDRTSYNSPLHF
17	TRBV5-8	.	.	TRBJ1-3	TGTGCCAGCAGCTTGGTTCGGGACTCATACTCTGGAAACACCATATATTTT	CASSLVRDSYSGNTIYF
15	TRBV30	TRBD1	.	TRBJ1-4	TGTGCCTACAAGCAGGGGGCTGCAACTAATGAAAAACTGTTTTTT	CAYKQGAATNEKLFF
15	TRBV10-3	TRBD1	few	TRBJ2-7	TGTGCCATCAGCCCGGCCGGGACAGGGGATACCGAGCAGTACTTC	CAISPAGTGDTEQYF
15	TRBV7-2	.	once	TRBJ2-2	TGTGCCAGCAGCCCCAGCGGAGCCAACACCGGGGAGCTGTTTTTT	CASSPSGANTGELFF
17	TRBV9	TRBD2	.	TRBJ2-5	TGTGCCAGCAGCGACGGTACTAGCGGGGGGGAGCAAGAGACCCAGTACTTC	CASSDGTSGGEQETQYF
14	TRBV4-2	.	.	TRBJ2-5	TGTGCCAGCAGCCAAGGCCCTGAGGGAGAGACCCAGTACTTC	CASSQGPEGETQYF
12	TRBV19	.	few	TRBJ2-7	TGTGCCAGCTCTGGAACAGGGATTGGGCAGTACTTC	CASSGTGIGQYF
18	TRBV14	TRBD2	.	TRBJ2-1	TGTGCCAGCAGCCAAGGAGCGGGATCTATTATTTTGGGCAATGAGCAGTTCTTC	CASSQGAGSIILGNEQFF
15	TRBV30	.	.	TRBJ2-7	TGTGCCTGGAGTGCCTTTGCGCAGGGGAATTACGAGCAGTACTTC	CAWSAFAQGNYEQYF
16	TRBV7-9	TRBD1	.	TRBJ2-2	TGTGCCAGCAGCTTCCAGGGGGCGATGAACACCGGGGAGCTGTTTTTT	CASSFQGAMNTGELFF
12	TRBV27	TRBD1	.	TRBJ2-4	TGTGCCAGCAGAGACCCCCGGACAGGGGACCACTTC	CASRDPRTGDHF
12	TRBV27	.	few	TRBJ1-1	TGTGCCAGCAGTCCTAGGAGCCCCGAAGCTTTCTTT	CASSPRSPEAFF
15	TRBV6-6	.	.	TRBJ1-4	TGTGCCAGCAGCCCCCCGGGGGGGCGGGATGAAAAACTGTTTTTT	CASSPPGGRDEKLFF
15	TRBV4-2	.	.	TRBJ2-7	TGTGCCAGCAGCCTAGCGACAGGTATTTCCTACGAGCAGTACTTC	CASSLATGISYEQYF
14	TRBV5-1	.	few	TRBJ1-5	TGCGCCAGCAGGGAGTCACGTGGCAATCAGCCCCAGCATTTT	CASRESRGNQPQHF
12	TRBV10-1	.	.	TRBJ2-7	TGCGCCAGCGGGCAGGGGTCCTACGAGCAGTACTTC	CASGQGSYEQYF